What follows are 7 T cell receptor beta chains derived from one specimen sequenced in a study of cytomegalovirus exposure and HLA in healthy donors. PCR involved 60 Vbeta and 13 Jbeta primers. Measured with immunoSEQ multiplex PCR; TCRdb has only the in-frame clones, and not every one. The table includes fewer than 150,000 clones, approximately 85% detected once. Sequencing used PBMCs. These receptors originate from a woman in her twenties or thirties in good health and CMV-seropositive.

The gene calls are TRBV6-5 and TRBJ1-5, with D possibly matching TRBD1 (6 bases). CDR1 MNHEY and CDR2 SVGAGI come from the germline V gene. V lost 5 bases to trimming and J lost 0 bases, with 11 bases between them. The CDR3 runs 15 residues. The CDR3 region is CASSRTAYSNQPQHF. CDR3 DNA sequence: TGTGCCAGCAGTAGGACAGCATATAGCAATCAGCCCCAGCATTTT.

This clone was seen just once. The CDR3 coding sequence is TGTGCCAGCAGTGTAAGCCAGGCCGGCTCCTACAATGAGCAGTTCTTC. This encodes CASSVSQAGSYNEQFF. The chain joins TRBV6-1 to TRBJ2-1; D is uncertain. The CDR3 totals 16 residues. Per germline, CDR1 MNHNS and CDR2 SASEGT. V was shortened by 4 bases and J by 0 bases, with 13 bases between the two germline ends.

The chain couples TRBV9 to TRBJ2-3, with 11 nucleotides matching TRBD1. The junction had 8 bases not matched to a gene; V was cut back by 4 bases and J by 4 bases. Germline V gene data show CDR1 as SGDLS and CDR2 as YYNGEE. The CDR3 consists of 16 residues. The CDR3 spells CASSTRTGGVADTQYF. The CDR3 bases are TGTGCCAGCAGCACTCGGACAGGGGGCGTGGCAGATACGCAGTATTTT.

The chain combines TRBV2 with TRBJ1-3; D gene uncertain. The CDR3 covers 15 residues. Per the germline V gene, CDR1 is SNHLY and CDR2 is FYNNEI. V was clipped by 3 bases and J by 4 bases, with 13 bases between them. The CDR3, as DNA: TGTGCCAGCAGTGAGAGCCACGGAGGGGGAAACACCATATATTTT. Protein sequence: CASSESHGGGNTIYF.

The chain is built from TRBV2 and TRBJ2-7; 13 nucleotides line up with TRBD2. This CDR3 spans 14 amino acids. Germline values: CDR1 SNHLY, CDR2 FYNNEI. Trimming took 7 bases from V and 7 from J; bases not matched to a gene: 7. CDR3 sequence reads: CASNQMGLAGEQYF. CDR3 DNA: TGTGCCAGCAATCAAATGGGACTAGCGGGAGAGCAGTACTTC.

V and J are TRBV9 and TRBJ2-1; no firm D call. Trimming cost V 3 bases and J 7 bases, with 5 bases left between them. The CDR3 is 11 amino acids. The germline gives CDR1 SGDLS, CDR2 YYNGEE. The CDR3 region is CASSGENEQFF. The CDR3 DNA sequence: TGTGCCAGCAGCGGTGAGAATGAGCAGTTCTTC.

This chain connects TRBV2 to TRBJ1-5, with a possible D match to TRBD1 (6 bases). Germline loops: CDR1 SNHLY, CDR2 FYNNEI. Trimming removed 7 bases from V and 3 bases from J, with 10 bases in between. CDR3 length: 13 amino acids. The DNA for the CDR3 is TGTGCCAGCAAGAGGGACAACAATCAGCCCCAGCATTTT. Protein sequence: CASKRDNNQPQHF.